The 28 T cell receptor beta chains given below trace back to one sample, sequenced in a study of T-cell reconstitution after alpha-beta-depleted transplantation in children. Library preparation (for TCRbeta) was performed with unique molecular identifiers. MiXCR was run by TCRdb on the PCR reads, yielding one entry per CDR3 protein. The table lists 81,000 or so distinct CDR3 sequences, around 15% of them singletons. The source material was PBMCs, mostly from graft donor cells, sampled 180 days after TCRalphabeta/CD19-depleted stem cell transplant. The receptors shown here come from a male patient between 2 and 15 years old who had a stem cell transplant for acute lymphoblastic leukemia, so the T cells may come from the graft donor.

The table lists this clonotype with many counts. As DNA, the CDR3 is TGCAGTGCCTGGGGGCAGGCCGAAAACATTCAGTACTTC. This sequence encodes CSAWGQAENIQYF. This rearrangement joins TRBV20-1 to TRBJ2-4; maybe TRBD1 (6 bases). The V gene lost 6 bases and the J gene lost 5 bases, with 14 bases spanning the gap. The germline V gene has CDR1 DFQATT and CDR2 SNEGSKA (reference sequence). The CDR3 loop spans 13 amino acids.

The V and J genes are TRBV12-3 or TRBV12-4 and TRBJ2-3; 8 nucleotides line up with TRBD1. This CDR3 is 18 amino acids long. V lost 3 bases to trimming and J lost 4 bases; unmatched junction nucleotides: 15. The CDR3 region has the DNA TGTGCCAGCAGTTTGGGGGGAGACAGGGGCCAACAAGCAGATACGCAGTATTTT. This encodes CASSLGGDRGQQADTQYF.

The chain employs TRBV6-2 or TRBV6-3 and TRBJ2-1; D gene uncertain. CDR3 length: 15 amino acids. With 5 bases removed from V and 3 bases from J, the gap between germline ends came to 14 bases. Germline assignment: CDR1 MNHEY and CDR2 SVGEGT. This CDR3 reads CASSPRRTSYNEQFF. The CDR3 nucleotides are TGTGCCAGCAGTCCCCGGCGTACAAGCTACAATGAGCAGTTCTTC.

Ten or more counts support this clonotype. The rearrangement uses TRBV15 and TRBJ2-1; TRBD2 matches 12 bases. This CDR3 is built from 16 residues. Losses at the gene ends were 4 bases for V and 5 bases for J; bases not matched to a gene: 6. Germline V gene data show CDR1 as LNHNV and CDR2 as YYDKDF (reference sequence). The CDR3 is CATSMTSGRFNNEQFF. As DNA, the CDR3 is TGTGCCACCAGCATGACTAGCGGGAGATTTAACAATGAGCAGTTCTTC.

The rearrangement uses TRBV19 and TRBJ1-5; no clear D. The V gene's germline CDR1 is LNHDA and CDR2 SQIVND (reference sequence). This CDR3 is 14 amino acids long. The V gene lost 0 bases and the J gene lost 8 bases, with 11 bases spanning the gap. CDR3 residues: CASSIERNSEPQHF. The DNA of the CDR3 is TGTGCCAGTAGTATAGAACGCAACTCCGAGCCCCAGCATTTT.

The chain is built from TRBV3-1 and TRBJ1-2; D remains unclear. The CDR3 covers 11 residues. The germline gives CDR1 LGHDT, CDR2 YNNKEL (reference sequence). The ends were cut back, 2 bases at V and 8 bases at J, with 6 bases in the middle. The CDR3: CASSQNRGYTF. CDR3 sequence (DNA): TGTGCCAGCAGCCAAAATCGGGGCTACACCTTC. The variable domain in full, with the rest retrieved from reference TRBV3-1 and TRBJ1-2, is DTAVSQTPKYLVTQMGNDKSIKCEQNLGHDTMYWYKQDSKKFLKIMFSYNNKELIINETVPNRFSPKSPDKAHLNLHINSLELGDSAVYFCASSQNRGYTFGSGTRLTVV.

This clonotype was seen a few times. V gene TRBV5-1 combines with J gene TRBJ2-7, with TRBD2 identical over 8 bases. The CDR3 sequence is 15 residues long. Looked up from germline, CDR1 is SGHRS and CDR2 is YFSETQ. Unmatched junction bases numbered 6, after V lost 4 bases and J lost 0 bases. CDR3: CASSSGGTNSYEQYF. The DNA of the CDR3 is TGCGCCAGCAGCAGCGGGGGTACTAACTCCTACGAGCAGTACTTC.

The V gene is TRBV3-1, the J gene TRBJ2-7; the match to TRBD1 covers 8 bases. CDR1 is LGHDT, CDR2 YNNKEL, per germline (reference sequence). CDR3 length: 13 amino acids. V gave up 4 bases and J gave up 3 bases; unmatched junction bases: 2. The DNA for the CDR3 is TGTGCCAGCAGCCGGGACAGGTACTACGAGCAGTACTTC. It is translated as CASSRDRYYEQYF.

With regard to this clonotype: A much larger clone lies a single base off, so this may be a read error. This chain connects TRBV7-3 to TRBJ1-1, with a weak D call TRBD1 (6 bases). This CDR3 contains 13 residues. Germline CDR1 SGHTA, CDR2 FQGTGA. This CDR3 reads CVSSLGGYTEAFF. CDR3 in DNA: TGTGTCAGCAGCTTAGGGGGGTACACTGAAGCTTTCTTT.

This clonotype was seen a handful of times. V is TRBV5-1 and J is TRBJ2-1; D remains ambiguous. CDR1 and CDR2 from the germline V gene are SGHRS and YFSETQ. This CDR3 has 14 residues. V was clipped by 1 base and J by 4 bases, with 9 bases between them. In nucleotides, the CDR3 is TGCGCCAGCAGCTTGTTTAAGGGTTACAATGAGCAGTTCTTC. Its protein is CASSLFKGYNEQFF.

This clonotype has just a few counts. This chain uses TRBV6-1 with TRBJ2-4; D ambiguous. The CDR3 runs 14 residues. V gave up 6 bases and J gave up 1 base, with 10 bases separating them. Germline V gives CDR1 MNHNS, CDR2 SASEGT. CDR3 DNA: TGTGCCAGCAGGCAACAGCCGGCCAAAAACATTCAGTACTTC. Its protein product is CASRQQPAKNIQYF.

The genes are TRBV5-6 and TRBJ1-5; D is uncertain. Per the germline V gene, CDR1 is SGHDT and CDR2 is YYEEEE. Trimming took 1 base from V and 0 from J, leaving 17 bases between them. The CDR3 is 18 residues long. CDR3 DNA sequence: TGTGCCAGCAGCTTGACGATGACATCGGAAAATAGCAATCAGCCCCAGCATTTT. It yields the protein CASSLTMTSENSNQPQHF. The full variable domain, completed using reference TRBV5-6 and TRBJ1-5, is DAGVTQSPTHLIKTRGQQVTLRCSPKSGHDTVSWYQQALGQGPQFIFQYYEEEERQRGNFPDRFSGHQFPNYSSELNVNALLLGDSALYLCASSLTMTSENSNQPQHFGDGTRLSIL.

This chain links TRBV14 with TRBJ1-1, with 11 bases lining up with TRBD1. This CDR3 has 16 amino acids. V was pared by 1 base and J by 10 bases, with 11 bases of the junction left unmatched. Germline V gene lookup returns CDR1 SGHDN and CDR2 FVKESK. CDR3 nucleotide sequence: TGTGCCAGCAGCCAAGGAAGTTACTGGGGACAGGGGGGAGCTTTCTTT. This sequence encodes CASSQGSYWGQGGAFF.

The rearrangement uses TRBV5-6 and TRBJ2-2; a weak D match, TRBD1 (6 bases). The CDR3 sequence is 16 residues long. From germline, CDR1 is SGHDT and CDR2 YYEEEE. The ends were cut back, 4 bases at V and 3 bases at J, with 16 bases in the middle. The chain's CDR3 is CASSGVDRTYTGELFF. The CDR3 DNA reads as TGTGCCAGCAGCGGCGTCGACAGGACGTACACCGGGGAGCTGTTTTTT.

V and J are TRBV28 and TRBJ1-4, with 8 bases identical to TRBD1. There are 16 residues in the CDR3. Germline V gene lookup returns CDR1 MDHEN and CDR2 SYDVKM. V trimming: 5 bases; J trimming: 8 bases; junction bases outside the gene matches: 13. CDR3 region: CASSKRVGQGQEKLFF. The CDR3 coding sequence is TGTGCCAGCAGTAAAAGAGTAGGACAGGGTCAAGAAAAACTGTTTTTT.

This clonotype was recorded a few times. This sequence joins TRBV9 and TRBJ2-7; 10 positions match TRBD2. The CDR3 covers 16 residues. J lost 6 bases, V lost 4 bases, and 13 bases had no gene match. Germline loops: CDR1 SGDLS, CDR2 YYNGEE. In DNA form, the CDR3 reads TGTGCCAGCAGCCCCCGAACCCTAGCGGGGGTAGGCGAGCAGTACTTC. Translation: CASSPRTLAGVGEQYF.

This clonotype has more than one count but fewer than ten. The V call is TRBV7-8, the J call TRBJ2-5; D possibly corresponds to TRBD2 (7 bases). The CDR3 is 17 residues long. V shed 0 bases and J shed 1 base, with 15 bases lying between them. Germline V CDR1 and CDR2: SGHVS, FQNEAQ. The CDR3 loop is CASSLARGAVFQETQYF. The DNA of the CDR3 is TGTGCCAGCAGCTTAGCTCGGGGGGCCGTATTCCAAGAGACCCAGTACTTC.

The chain carries TRBV3-1 and TRBJ2-2; possible D gene TRBD2, 6 bases. CDR3 length: 17 residues. From germline, CDR1 is LGHDT and CDR2 YNNKEL (reference sequence). The V and J ends lost 0 bases and 4 bases respectively, with 15 bases between them. CDR3 loop: CASSQDRGGPSTGELFF. CDR3 DNA: TGTGCCAGCAGCCAAGATAGGGGAGGACCGTCCACCGGGGAGCTGTTTTTT.

The rearrangement uses TRBV5-6 and TRBJ1-5; TRBD1 matches at 11 bases. This CDR3 comprises 17 residues. The V gene's germline CDR1 is SGHDT and CDR2 YYEEEE. The ends lost 2 bases at V and 6 bases at J; junction bases unmatched: 10. CDR3 bases: TGTGCCAGCAGCTTAAAGGGACAGGGGGGCCGAGGTCAGCCCCAGCATTTT. Amino acid sequence: CASSLKGQGGRGQPQHF.

The chain recombines TRBV7-2 with TRBJ1-2, with D maybe TRBD1 (5 bases). Germline CDR1 reads SGHTA; CDR2 reads FQGNSA. Trimming shortened V by 3 bases and J by 8 bases, and 16 bases separated the two germline ends. CDR3 length equals 14 residues. The CDR3 nucleotides are TGTGCCAGCAGCTTTCCCAGGGACGGGGTCGGCTACACCTTC. Its translation: CASSFPRDGVGYTF.

The chain combines TRBV7-2 with TRBJ2-7; D is possibly TRBD1 (6 bases). The V end was cut by 5 bases, the J end by 5 bases, with 13 bases between. There are 13 residues in the CDR3. Germline-derived CDR1 and CDR2 are SGHTA and FQGNSA. The CDR3 DNA sequence: TGTGCCAGCAGCGCAACAGGGAGCCACGAGCAGTACTTC. Its protein product is CASSATGSHEQYF. The whole variable domain, filled in from reference TRBV7-2 and TRBJ2-7, reads GAGVSQSPSNKVTEKGKDVELRCDPISGHTALYWYRQSLGQGLEFLIYFQGNSAPDKSGLPSDRFSAERTGGSVSTLTIQRTQQEDSAVYLCASSATGSHEQYFGPGTRLTVT.

This clonotype was observed a handful of times. The rearrangement uses TRBV12-3 or TRBV12-4 and TRBJ2-1; D ambiguous. Deletions cut 6 bases from V and 1 base from J, with 22 bases between. The CDR3 is 18 amino acids. The chain's CDR3 is CASRYSGRVRGSYNEQFF. The CDR3 coding sequence is TGTGCCAGCAGGTATTCGGGCCGGGTTCGTGGATCCTACAATGAGCAGTTCTTC.

The chain carries TRBV5-6 and TRBJ2-7; 11 bases fit TRBD2. CDR1 and CDR2 from the germline V gene are SGHDT and YYEEEE. Unmatched junction bases numbered 5, after V lost 4 bases and J lost 2 bases. The CDR3 is 15 amino acids. The chain's CDR3 is CASSGRSGGAYEQYF. Here the CDR3 DNA reads TGTGCCAGCAGCGGCCGTAGCGGGGGGGCCTACGAGCAGTACTTC.

This clonotype was picked up many times. This rearrangement joins TRBV6-5 to TRBJ2-1, with D possibly TRBD2 on 6 matching bases. Looked up from germline, CDR1 is MNHEY and CDR2 is SVGAGI. CDR3 length equals 16 residues. Trimming removed 4 bases at V and 1 base at J, with 14 bases between. CDR3 loop: CASSSISGVSYNEQFF. The CDR3 nucleotides read TGTGCCAGCAGTTCTATTAGCGGAGTATCCTACAATGAGCAGTTCTTC.

The gene calls are TRBV11-2 and TRBJ2-2; D remains ambiguous. This CDR3 region has 17 residues. Germline loops: CDR1 SGHAT, CDR2 FQNNGV. V lost 5 bases, J lost 4 bases, and 20 bases lay in between. The CDR3 sequence: CASSPGIGSPSTGELFF. CDR3 sequence (DNA): TGTGCCAGCAGCCCTGGAATTGGTAGCCCGAGCACCGGGGAGCTGTTTTTT.

This clonotype occurred many times. This chain joins TRBV25-1 and TRBJ1-6; D unresolved. V lost 5 bases and J 1 base, leaving 12 bases between the germline ends. CDR3 length equals 16 residues. Germline V gives CDR1 MGHDK, CDR2 SYGVNS. The chain's CDR3 is CASSPSGVSYNSPLHF. CDR3 sequence (DNA): TGTGCCAGCAGTCCCAGTGGGGTTTCCTATAATTCACCCCTCCACTTT.

The rearrangement uses TRBV4-2 and TRBJ1-2; D ambiguous. The CDR3 is made up of 15 amino acids. CDR1 and CDR2 from the germline V gene are LGHNA and YNFKEQ. Trimming took off 3 bases at V and 1 base at J, with 12 bases between the two ends. DNA for the CDR3: TGTGCCAGCAGCCAGGACCACTCCAGTAACTATGGCTACACCTTC. It is translated as CASSQDHSSNYGYTF.

This clonotype is medium-sized (0.01 to 0.1%) by share. The gene calls are TRBV6-6 and TRBJ2-7; D uncertain. Germline CDR1 MNHNY, CDR2 SVGAGI (reference sequence). The CDR3 is made up of 14 amino acids. The V and J ends lost 3 bases and 2 bases respectively, with 11 bases between them. This chain's CDR3 is CASSYPHSTYEQYF. The CDR3 DNA is TGTGCCAGCAGTTATCCCCACAGTACCTACGAGCAGTACTTC.